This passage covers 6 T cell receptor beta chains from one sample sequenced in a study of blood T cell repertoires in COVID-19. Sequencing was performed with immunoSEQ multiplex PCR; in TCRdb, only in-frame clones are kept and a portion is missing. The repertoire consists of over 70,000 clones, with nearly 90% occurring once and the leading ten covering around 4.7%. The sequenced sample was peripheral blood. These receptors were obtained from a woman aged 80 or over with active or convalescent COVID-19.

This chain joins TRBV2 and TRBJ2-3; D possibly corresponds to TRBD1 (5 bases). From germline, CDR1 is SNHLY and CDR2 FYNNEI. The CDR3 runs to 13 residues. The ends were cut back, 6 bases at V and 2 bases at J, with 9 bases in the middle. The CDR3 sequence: CASRQDHTDTQYF. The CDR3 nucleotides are TGTGCCAGCAGACAGGACCACACAGATACGCAGTATTTT.

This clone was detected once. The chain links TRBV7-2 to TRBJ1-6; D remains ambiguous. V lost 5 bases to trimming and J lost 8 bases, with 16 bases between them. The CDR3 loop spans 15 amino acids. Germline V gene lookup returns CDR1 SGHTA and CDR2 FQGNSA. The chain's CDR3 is CASSPGLPWDSPLHF. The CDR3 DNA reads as TGTGCCAGCAGCCCCGGACTGCCCTGGGATTCACCCCTCCACTTT.

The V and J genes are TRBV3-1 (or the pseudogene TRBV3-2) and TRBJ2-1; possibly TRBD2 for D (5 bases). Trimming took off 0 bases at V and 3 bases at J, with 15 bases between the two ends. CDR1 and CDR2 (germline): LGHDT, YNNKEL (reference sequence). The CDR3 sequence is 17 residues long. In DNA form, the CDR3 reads TGTGCCAGCAGCCAAGAGAGGCAGCGGAAACTCTACAATGAGCAGTTCTTC. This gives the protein CASSQERQRKLYNEQFF.

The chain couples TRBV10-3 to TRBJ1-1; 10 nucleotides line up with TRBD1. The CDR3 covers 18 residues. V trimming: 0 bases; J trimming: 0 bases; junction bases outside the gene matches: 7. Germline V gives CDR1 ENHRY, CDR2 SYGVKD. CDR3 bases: TGTGCCATCAGTGAGTCGATTAGGGGACAGGGGATGAACACTGAAGCTTTCTTT. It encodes CAISESIRGQGMNTEAFF.

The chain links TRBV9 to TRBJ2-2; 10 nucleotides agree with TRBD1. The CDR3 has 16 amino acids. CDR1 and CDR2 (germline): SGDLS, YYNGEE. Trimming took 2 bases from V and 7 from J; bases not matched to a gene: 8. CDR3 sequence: CASSVDRGQGGGELFF. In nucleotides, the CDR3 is TGTGCCAGCAGCGTTGACAGGGGGCAAGGTGGCGGGGAGCTGTTTTTT.

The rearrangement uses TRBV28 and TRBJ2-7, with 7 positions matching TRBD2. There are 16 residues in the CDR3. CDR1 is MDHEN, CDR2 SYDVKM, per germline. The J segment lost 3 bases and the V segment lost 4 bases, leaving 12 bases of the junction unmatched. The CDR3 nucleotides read TGTGCCAGCAGTTCCCCGAGGGCGGGAGAGAACTACGAGCAGTACTTC. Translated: CASSSPRAGENYEQYF. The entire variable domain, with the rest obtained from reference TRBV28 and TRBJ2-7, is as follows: DVKVTQSSRYLVKRTGEKVFLECVQDMDHENMFWYRQDPGLGLRLIYFSYDVKMKEKGDIPEGYSVSREKKERFSLILESASTNQTSMYLCASSSPRAGENYEQYFGPGTRLTVT.